These 15 T cell receptor beta chains were all obtained from the same sample, sequenced in a study of T-cell memory formation after mild COVID-19. MiXCR was run by TCRdb on the 5' RACE reads, yielding one entry per CDR3 protein. The sample yields more than 250,000 distinct CDR3 sequences, 15% to 20% seen once. Input material: PBMCs or a T cell subset sorted from them (not recorded which). These receptors all stem from a young man who had mild COVID-19 (a few samples of this study predate the infection). Cell type and time point are not known.

Only a few counts were recorded for this clonotype. The rearrangement links TRBV11-2 to TRBJ2-7; D remains ambiguous. From germline, CDR1 is SGHAT and CDR2 FQNNGV. The CDR3 loop spans 15 amino acids. Trimming removed 3 bases at V and 0 bases at J, with 12 bases between. The CDR3 sequence: CASSFGQRGSYEQYF. The CDR3 region has the DNA TGTGCCAGCAGCTTTGGGCAGCGTGGCTCCTACGAGCAGTACTTC.

This clonotype has a count of ten or more. V usage is TRBV11-2 and J usage is TRBJ1-1; TRBD1 aligns across 8 bases. Germline CDR1 reads SGHAT; CDR2 reads FQNNGV. The V segment lost 5 bases and the J segment 1 base; nucleotides outside the gene matches: 3. This CDR3 contains 14 residues. The chain's CDR3 is CASSVGQGNTEAFF. The CDR3 DNA is TGTGCCAGCAGCGTAGGACAGGGGAACACTGAAGCTTTCTTT.

This clonotype was seen a few times. V usage is TRBV5-1 and J usage is TRBJ2-5, with D perhaps matching TRBD1 (6 bases). CDR1 SGHRS and CDR2 YFSETQ come from the germline V gene. CDR3 length: 15 amino acids. The V and J ends lost 2 bases and 4 bases respectively, with 15 bases between them. CDR3 residues: CASSFAQGEGETQYF. As DNA, the CDR3 is TGCGCCAGCAGCTTCGCACAGGGAGAGGGAGAGACCCAGTACTTC.

This clonotype showed up just a few times. CDR3 bases: TGTGCCAGCAGTTCCCCCCTTAATGGCTACACCTTC. Its translation: CASSSPLNGYTF. The rearrangement uses TRBV6-5 and TRBJ1-2; D not resolved. CDR3 length: 12 residues. With 4 bases removed from V and 6 bases from J, the gap between germline ends came to 9 bases. The germline V gene encodes CDR1 MNHEY and CDR2 SVGAGI.

The table lists this clonotype with many counts. The chain recombines TRBV7-2 with TRBJ2-2, with 9 bases aligning to TRBD2. The CDR3 is 16 residues long. J lost 4 bases, V lost 1 base, and 4 bases had no gene match. Germline V gene lookup returns CDR1 SGHTA and CDR2 FQGNSA. CDR3 in DNA: TGTGCCAGCAGCTTAGTGGCGGGGGGGGGCACCGGGGAGCTGTTTTTT. As protein: CASSLVAGGGTGELFF. Looking up the rest from reference TRBV7-2 and TRBJ2-2 gives the full variable domain: GAGVSQSPSNKVTEKGKDVELRCDPISGHTALYWYRQSLGQGLEFLIYFQGNSAPDKSGLPSDRFSAERTGGSVSTLTIQRTQQEDSAVYLCASSLVAGGGTGELFFGEGSRLTVL.

In its sample, this clonotype was seen a few times. This rearrangement joins TRBV11-1 to TRBJ2-2, with 11 bases that match TRBD2. Germline V gives CDR1 SGHAT, CDR2 FQDESV (reference sequence). V gave up 5 bases and J gave up 4 bases; unmatched junction bases: 6. This CDR3 comprises 16 residues. CDR3 in amino acids: CASSPTSGGVTGELFF. CDR3 sequence (DNA): TGTGCCAGCAGCCCCACTAGCGGGGGCGTCACCGGGGAGCTGTTTTTT.

The chain joins TRBV2 to TRBJ1-5; D may be TRBD1 (6 bases). The CDR3 extends over 12 amino acids. Germline V lookup: CDR1 SNHLY, CDR2 FYNNEI. Trimming took 7 bases from V and 6 from J, leaving 10 bases between them. CDR3: CASNRVGQPQHF. CDR3 DNA: TGTGCCAGCAACAGGGTCGGTCAGCCCCAGCATTTT.

This clonotype was seen only a few times. V and J are TRBV4-3 and TRBJ1-2; no definite D call. Trimming took 1 base from V and 10 from J, leaving 13 bases between them. Germline-derived CDR1 and CDR2 are LGHNA and YSLEER. The CDR3 is 13 amino acids. CDR3: CASSQGGRLAYTF. CDR3 nucleotides: TGCGCCAGCAGCCAAGGAGGACGGCTTGCCTACACCTTC.

In this sample, this clonotype turned up a few times. V gene TRBV29-1 combines with J gene TRBJ1-1; the D is unclear. The CDR3 covers 13 residues. Germline values: CDR1 SQVTM, CDR2 ANQGSEA. Deletions cut 4 bases from V and 5 bases from J, with 14 bases between. CDR3 bases: TGCAGCGTTGTAAGGGAGTATAGGACTGAAGCTTTCTTT. Encoded protein: CSVVREYRTEAFF.

The V and J genes are TRBV28 and TRBJ2-2; TRBD1 matches at 12 bases. The junction had 5 bases not matched to a gene; V was cut back by 8 bases and J by 1 base. Germline-derived CDR1 and CDR2 are MDHEN and SYDVKM. The CDR3 loop spans 16 amino acids. DNA for the CDR3: TGTGCCAGCCGGGGGGACAGGGGGCGGAACACCGGGGAGCTGTTTTTT. Its translation is CASRGDRGRNTGELFF.

The chain is built from TRBV7-9 and TRBJ2-7; D is ambiguous. Looked up from germline, CDR1 is SEHNR and CDR2 is FQNEAQ (reference sequence). This CDR3 contains 10 residues. Trimming shortened V by 8 bases and J by 12 bases, and 14 bases separated the two germline ends. The CDR3 coding sequence is TGTGCCAGCCATAAGGGCAGGTGGTACTTC. Translation gives CASHKGRWYF. Supplemented by reference TRBV7-9 and TRBJ2-7, the full variable domain reads DTGVSQNPRHKITKRGQNVTFRCDPISEHNRLYWYRQTLGQGPEFLTYFQNEAQLEKSRLLSDRFSAERPKGSFSTLEIQRTEQGDSAMYLCASHKGRWYFGPGTRLTVT.

This clonotype occurred a few times. The chain carries TRBV29-1 and TRBJ2-2; no clear D gene. The germline gives CDR1 SQVTM, CDR2 ANQGSEA. The CDR3 has 10 residues. V gave up 6 bases and J gave up 4 bases, with 3 bases separating them. Written as DNA, the CDR3 is TGCAGCGTCCGCACCGGGGAGCTGTTTTTT. Translating it yields CSVRTGELFF.

This clonotype was counted only a few times. This chain connects TRBV4-3 to TRBJ2-3; the match to TRBD2 covers 8 bases. Looked up from germline, CDR1 is LGHNA and CDR2 is YSLEER. After removal of 0 bases from V and 0 bases from J, the junction contained 8 bases not matched to a gene. CDR3 size: 18 residues. The CDR3 protein is CASSQDLAGGYSTDTQYF. The CDR3 nucleotides read TGCGCCAGCAGCCAAGATTTGGCGGGGGGATATAGCACAGATACGCAGTATTTT.

The chain employs TRBV30 and TRBJ2-2; D possibly corresponds to TRBD2 (6 bases). Trimming removed 2 bases at V and 7 bases at J, with 8 bases between. Germline assignment: CDR1 GTSNPN and CDR2 SVGIG (reference sequence). The CDR3 extends over 12 amino acids. The CDR3 DNA is TGTGCCTGGAGTTGGGGAGGCGGGGAGCTGTTTTTT. This codes for CAWSWGGGELFF.

The CDR3 sequence: CASNLDRGNSPLHF. The CDR3 bases are TGTGCCAGCAACCTGGACAGGGGAAATTCACCCCTCCACTTT. The rearrangement uses TRBV12-3 or TRBV12-4 and TRBJ1-6; 9 bases agree with TRBD1. CDR3 length: 14 amino acids. V lost 7 bases, J lost 7 bases, and 5 bases stayed unmatched.